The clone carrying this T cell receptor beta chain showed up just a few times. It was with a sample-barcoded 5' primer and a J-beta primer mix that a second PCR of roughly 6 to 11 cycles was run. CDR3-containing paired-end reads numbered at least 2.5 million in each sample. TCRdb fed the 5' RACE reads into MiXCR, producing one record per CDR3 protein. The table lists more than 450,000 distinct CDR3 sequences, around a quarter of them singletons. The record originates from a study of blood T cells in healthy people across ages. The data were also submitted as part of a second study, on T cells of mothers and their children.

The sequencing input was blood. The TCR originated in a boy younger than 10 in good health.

As DNA, the CDR3 is TGCGCCAGCAGCAGTCAGGGAGATGGCTACACCTTC. Translation gives CASSSQGDGYTF. The V and J genes are TRBV5-1 and TRBJ1-2; D perhaps matches TRBD1 (5 bases). CDR3 size: 12 residues. The V end was cut by 4 bases, the J end by 6 bases, with 10 bases between. In germline, CDR1 is SGHRS, CDR2 YFSETQ.